Following are 23 T cell receptor beta chains from one sample sequenced in a study of blood T cell repertoires in COVID-19. The protocol was immunoSEQ multiplex PCR, while the TCRdb copy is restricted to in-frame clones and leaves out a portion. The sample includes about 200,000 clones, roughly 88% of them seen just once. The sequencing input was peripheral blood. These receptors were obtained from a human donor in a cohort sampled during active COVID-19.

This clone was detected only once. The chain carries TRBV5-1 and TRBJ2-5; 10 bases align to TRBD2. Germline V CDR1 and CDR2: SGHRS, YFSETQ. The CDR3 sequence is 16 residues long. V gave up 5 bases and J gave up 4 bases; unmatched junction bases: 11. CDR3 protein: CASSPAGGPSRETQYF. CDR3 DNA: TGCGCCAGCAGTCCAGCGGGAGGGCCGTCGCGAGAGACCCAGTACTTC.

J is TRBJ2-3 and V is TRBV2, with D perhaps matching TRBD2 (5 bases). This CDR3 is 14 amino acids long. CDR1 is SNHLY, CDR2 FYNNEI, per germline. Trimming shortened V by 1 base and J by 2 bases, and 7 bases separated the two germline ends. The CDR3 here is CASSEELDTDTQYF. CDR3 nucleotide sequence: TGTGCCAGCAGTGAAGAACTAGACACAGATACGCAGTATTTT.

This chain joins TRBV6-6 and TRBJ2-3; TRBD1 matches at 8 bases. The germline V gene has CDR1 MNHNY and CDR2 SVGAGI (reference sequence). J was trimmed by 3 bases and V by 5 bases; bases with no gene match: 16. CDR3 length equals 18 residues. The CDR3 sequence is CASSPRGTGNRITDTQYF. Written as DNA, the CDR3 is TGTGCCAGCAGTCCCCGCGGGACAGGAAACCGAATTACAGATACGCAGTATTTT.

The rearrangement joins TRBV11-2 to TRBJ2-4, with D tentatively TRBD1 (5 bases). The germline CDR1 and CDR2 sequences are SGHAT and FQNNGV. Trimming removed 7 bases at V and 1 base at J, with 17 bases between. The CDR3 is 16 amino acids. In DNA, the CDR3 is TGTGCCAGCAATAAAGGTGGGGCAGCGGCCAAAAACATTCAGTACTTC. This encodes CASNKGGAAAKNIQYF.

The chain is built from TRBV20-1 and TRBJ1-4, with TRBD1 matching 12 bases. Per the germline V gene, CDR1 is DFQATT and CDR2 is SNEGSKA (reference sequence). The CDR3 consists of 16 residues. With V trimmed by 3 bases and J by 4 bases, 6 bases remained unmatched. CDR3 nucleotides: TGCAGTGCTAGTCGGGACAGGGGGCTCCTTAATGAAAAACTGTTTTTT. Protein product: CSASRDRGLLNEKLFF.

The gene calls are TRBV6-5 and TRBJ1-5; TRBD1 aligns across 7 bases. With V trimmed by 9 bases and J by 0 bases, 8 bases remained unmatched. The CDR3 is 15 amino acids. Germline V gene sequence: CDR1 MNHEY, CDR2 SVGAGI. The DNA of the CDR3 is TGTGCCAGTAAATCAGGGGGTCATAGCAATCAGCCCCAGCATTTT. Translation: CASKSGGHSNQPQHF.

A single count supports this clone. The chain couples TRBV3-1 (or the pseudogene TRBV3-2) to TRBJ2-2; D may be TRBD2 (6 bases). CDR3 size: 13 residues. CDR1 is LGHDT and CDR2 is YNNKEL in the germline V gene (reference sequence). Between the trimmed V and J ends, which lost 1 base and 6 bases, there was a span of 6 bases. The CDR3 sequence is CASSQGLAGELFF. Written as DNA, the CDR3 is TGTGCCAGCAGCCAAGGACTAGCCGGGGAGCTGTTTTTT.

The chain joins TRBV6-1 to TRBJ2-2; TRBD2 matches at 14 bases. This CDR3 has 17 residues. Germline loops: CDR1 MNHNS, CDR2 SASEGT. V dropped 4 bases and J dropped 7; count of bases not matched to a gene: 8. This chain's CDR3 is CASSGRTSGRWGGELFF. For the CDR3, the DNA is TGTGCCAGCAGTGGAAGGACTAGCGGGAGGTGGGGCGGGGAGCTGTTTTTT.

This chain joins TRBV5-1 and TRBJ2-3, with D unresolved. CDR1 is SGHRS and CDR2 is YFSETQ in the germline V gene. V was cut by 1 base and J by 0 bases, with 3 bases left in between. The CDR3 consists of 13 residues. The CDR3 loop reads CASSLRSTDTQYF. In DNA, the CDR3 is TGCGCCAGCAGCTTGCGGAGCACAGATACGCAGTATTTT. Based on the CDR3 plus reference TRBV5-1 and TRBJ2-3, the full variable domain is KAGVTQTPRYLIKTRGQQVTLSCSPISGHRSVSWYQQTPGQGLQFLFEYFSETQRNKGNFPGRFSGRQFSNSRSEMNVSTLELGDSALYLCASSLRSTDTQYFGPGTRLTVL.

This sequence joins TRBV18 and TRBJ1-1; D ambiguous. Trimming removed 3 bases at V and 1 base at J, with 15 bases between. In germline, CDR1 is KGHSH, CDR2 LQKENI. The CDR3 totals 16 residues. The CDR3 sequence: CASSPGGGQRNTEAFF. CDR3 coding DNA: TGTGCCAGCTCACCGGGTGGCGGTCAGAGGAACACTGAAGCTTTCTTT.

The chain combines TRBV3-1 (or the pseudogene TRBV3-2) with TRBJ1-6, with TRBD1 identical over 10 bases. Germline V gene lookup returns CDR1 LGHDT and CDR2 YNNKEL (reference sequence). V was clipped by 4 bases and J by 7 bases; unmatched bases: 4. CDR3 size: 15 residues. The CDR3: CASSLWTGGNSPLHF. Written as DNA, the CDR3 is TGTGCCAGCAGCCTCTGGACAGGGGGGAATTCACCCCTCCACTTT.

The gene calls are TRBV3-1 (or the pseudogene TRBV3-2) and TRBJ2-3; D gene ambiguous. The germline CDR1 and CDR2 sequences are LGHDT and YNNKEL (reference sequence). The V end was cut by 5 bases, the J end by 2 bases, with 8 bases between. This CDR3 has 13 amino acids. The CDR3 DNA follows: TGTGCCAGCAGCTACAGCTCCACAGATACGCAGTATTTT. Its protein is CASSYSSTDTQYF.

The rearrangement uses TRBV24-1 and TRBJ2-3; 7 bases are a match to TRBD2. Germline values: CDR1 KGHDR, CDR2 SFDVKD. The trim removed 0 bases at V and 3 bases at J, leaving 11 bases unmatched. The CDR3 extends over 18 amino acids. The CDR3 sequence: CATSDLQGEGVRTDTQYF. The CDR3 nucleotides are TGTGCCACCAGTGATTTGCAAGGGGAGGGAGTAAGGACAGATACGCAGTATTTT.

This chain connects TRBV7-9 to TRBJ2-2; D possibly corresponds to TRBD2 (6 bases). The CDR3 has 16 amino acids. Germline V gene lookup returns CDR1 SEHNR and CDR2 FQNEAQ (reference sequence). V was trimmed by 3 bases and J by 6 bases, leaving 17 bases between them. The CDR3 region has the DNA TGTGCCAGCAGCTTTAGTAAAGGGACTTTATCCGGGGAGCTGTTTTTT. Its translation is CASSFSKGTLSGELFF.

The chain couples TRBV28 to TRBJ2-7; 7 nucleotides match TRBD1. V lost 10 bases, J lost 2 bases, and 8 bases stayed unmatched. The CDR3 covers 13 residues. Germline-derived CDR1 and CDR2 are MDHEN and SYDVKM. This CDR3 is CATSQGPTYEQYF. CDR3 sequence (DNA): TGTGCCACCTCACAGGGGCCGACCTACGAGCAGTACTTC. Using reference TRBV28 and TRBJ2-7 for the parts outside the CDR3, the full variable domain is DVKVTQSSRYLVKRTGEKVFLECVQDMDHENMFWYRQDPGLGLRLIYFSYDVKMKEKGDIPEGYSVSREKKERFSLILESASTNQTSMYLCATSQGPTYEQYFGPGTRLTVT.

The rearrangement uses TRBV19 and TRBJ1-4; unclear D gene. The germline gives CDR1 LNHDA, CDR2 SQIVND (reference sequence). This CDR3 spans 14 amino acids. Between the trimmed V and J ends, which lost 2 bases and 8 bases, there was a span of 12 bases. Written as DNA, the CDR3 is TGTGCCAGTAGTATAAGCGGTATTGGAGAAAAACTGTTTTTT. This codes for CASSISGIGEKLFF.

This chain links TRBV2 with TRBJ2-2; 7 bases agree with TRBD1. V lost 5 bases to trimming and J lost 1 base; unmatched junction nucleotides: 1. This CDR3 spans 14 amino acids. The germline gives CDR1 SNHLY, CDR2 FYNNEI. In nucleotides, the CDR3 is TGTGCCAGCAGTCGACAGGGGAACACCGGGGAGCTGTTTTTT. It yields the protein CASSRQGNTGELFF.

The chain combines TRBV27 with TRBJ2-2; the match to TRBD2 covers 8 bases. This CDR3 region has 14 residues. V was clipped by 10 bases and J by 3 bases; unmatched bases: 7. Germline V gene lookup returns CDR1 MNHEY and CDR2 SMNVEV (reference sequence). CDR3 sequence (DNA): TGTGCCACCAGGACTAGCTTAGACACCGGGGAGCTGTTTTTT. Translation gives CATRTSLDTGELFF.

The V gene is TRBV7-9, the J gene TRBJ1-1; 8 nucleotides agree with TRBD1. With V trimmed by 5 bases and J by 3 bases, 11 bases remained unmatched. The CDR3 totals 16 residues. Germline V gene data show CDR1 as SEHNR and CDR2 as FQNEAQ (reference sequence). CDR3 bases: TGTGCCAGCAGCCTCGGACAGGGACGGAGGGACACTGAAGCTTTCTTT. Protein product: CASSLGQGRRDTEAFF.

This sequence joins TRBV5-1 and TRBJ2-7; TRBD1 might be the D (6 bases). The CDR3 is 15 amino acids. The V and J ends lost 0 bases and 2 bases respectively, with 12 bases between them. From germline, CDR1 is SGHRS and CDR2 YFSETQ. The CDR3 loop reads CASSLVGGFAYEQYF. The CDR3, as DNA: TGCGCCAGCAGCTTGGTAGGGGGATTTGCCTACGAGCAGTACTTC.

In its sample, this clone was seen once. The gene calls are TRBV5-1 and TRBJ1-1; the match to TRBD1 covers 10 bases. Germline V gene lookup returns CDR1 SGHRS and CDR2 YFSETQ. With 2 bases clipped from V and 9 bases from J, the junction kept 7 bases outside the gene matches. The CDR3 consists of 14 residues. For the CDR3, the DNA is TGCGCCAGCAGCTTAACCGGGACAGGGGTTAAAGCTTTCTTT. Translation gives CASSLTGTGVKAFF.

The chain is built from TRBV5-1 and TRBJ1-4; D ambiguous. V was trimmed by 6 bases and J by 6 bases, leaving 15 bases between them. Per germline, CDR1 SGHRS and CDR2 YFSETQ. The CDR3 spans 14 residues. Here the CDR3 DNA reads TGCGCCAGCATCTTCAGGAGGGAATATGAAAAACTGTTTTTT. It translates to CASIFRREYEKLFF.

The V and J genes are TRBV28 and TRBJ1-2; 7 bases are shared with TRBD1. V gave up 5 bases and J gave up 1 base; unmatched junction bases: 10. The germline V gene encodes CDR1 MDHEN and CDR2 SYDVKM. This CDR3 is 16 amino acids long. As DNA, the CDR3 is TGTGCCAGCAGTCATGGGACAGTCACATATAACTATGGCTACACCTTC. As protein: CASSHGTVTYNYGYTF.